These 21 T cell receptor beta chains originate from one sample sequenced in a study of blood T cell repertoires in COVID-19. The assay was immunoSEQ multiplex PCR, and TCRdb's table has in-frame clones only and misses some. The sample carries tens of thousands of clones, about 91% recorded once. Sequenced sample: peripheral blood. The receptors shown here come from a human donor in a cohort sampled during active COVID-19.

The V gene is TRBV4-1, the J gene TRBJ1-1; perhaps TRBD1 as D (6 bases). The CDR3 sequence is 15 residues long. Germline V lookup: CDR1 MGHRA, CDR2 YSYEKL. With 5 bases removed from V and 2 bases from J, the gap between germline ends came to 15 bases. The CDR3 protein is CASSSRTELNTEAFF. DNA for the CDR3: TGCGCCAGCAGCTCACGGACAGAGCTTAACACTGAAGCTTTCTTT.

The chain joins TRBV27 to TRBJ2-1; 12 positions match TRBD2. The CDR3 length is 17 residues. Germline loops: CDR1 MNHEY, CDR2 SMNVEV (reference sequence). The ends lost 6 bases at V and 4 bases at J; junction bases unmatched: 10. CDR3: CASSRVTSGGTYNEQFF. CDR3 coding DNA: TGTGCCAGCAGCCGCGTGACTAGCGGGGGAACTTACAATGAGCAGTTCTTC.

The chain combines TRBV7-8 with TRBJ2-1; 9 bases line up with TRBD2. J was trimmed by 3 bases and V by 2 bases; bases with no gene match: 2. Germline V lookup: CDR1 SGHVS, CDR2 FQNEAQ. The CDR3 has 15 residues. CDR3 sequence (DNA): TGTGCCAGCAGCTTAAGGACTAGCGTCTACAATGAGCAGTTCTTC. Its translation is CASSLRTSVYNEQFF.

The J gene is TRBJ2-6, the V gene TRBV3-1 (or the pseudogene TRBV3-2); D call uncertain. CDR3 size: 13 residues. V lost 7 bases to trimming and J lost 0 bases, with 4 bases between them. Germline V gene lookup returns CDR1 LGHDT and CDR2 YNNKEL (reference sequence). The CDR3 reads CASTFSGANVLTF. The CDR3 bases are TGTGCCAGCACCTTCTCTGGGGCCAACGTCCTGACTTTC.

The rearrangement joins TRBV11-1 to TRBJ2-2, with D unclear. The CDR3 sequence is 14 residues long. Trimming removed 4 bases at V and 6 bases at J, with 12 bases between. Per the germline V gene, CDR1 is SGHAT and CDR2 is FQDESV (reference sequence). The CDR3 DNA sequence: TGTGCCAGCAGCTATAGTCGAACTGCCGGGGAGCTGTTTTTT. Protein product: CASSYSRTAGELFF.

This rearrangement joins TRBV7-9 to TRBJ2-5; 8 bases align to TRBD2. The V gene end was trimmed by 3 bases and the J gene end by 3 bases; junction bases not matched to a gene: 9. The V gene's germline CDR1 is SEHNR and CDR2 FQNEAQ (reference sequence). The CDR3 loop spans 16 amino acids. In DNA, the CDR3 is TGTGCCAGCAGCTTCTCGCGGGGGGCCCTGAAAGAGACCCAGTACTTC. This gives the protein CASSFSRGALKETQYF.

The V and J genes are TRBV15 and TRBJ2-5, with D uncertain. Germline loops: CDR1 LNHNV, CDR2 YYDKDF (reference sequence). CDR3 length: 12 residues. V gave up 0 bases and J gave up 4 bases, with 3 bases separating them. CDR3 amino acids: CATSRDRETQYF. Here the CDR3 DNA reads TGTGCCACCAGCAGAGATCGAGAGACCCAGTACTTC.

The V call is TRBV14, the J call TRBJ2-1; TRBD2 is a possible D gene (5 bases). V was trimmed by 0 bases and J by 0 bases, leaving 9 bases between them. This CDR3 comprises 16 residues. Germline V gene lookup returns CDR1 SGHDN and CDR2 FVKESK. This CDR3 is CASSQDRESSYNEQFF. The CDR3 nucleotides read TGTGCCAGCAGCCAAGATAGGGAGAGCTCCTACAATGAGCAGTTCTTC.

The gene calls are TRBV6-5 and TRBJ2-5; 7 bases are a match to TRBD1. CDR3 length: 13 amino acids. CDR1 and CDR2 from the germline V gene are MNHEY and SVGAGI. V dropped 5 bases and J dropped 5; count of bases not matched to a gene: 5. CDR3 coding DNA: TGTGCCAGCAGTCTACAGGGGATGGAGACCCAGTACTTC. Its translation: CASSLQGMETQYF.

V gene TRBV6-9 combines with J gene TRBJ2-7; D may be TRBD1 (5 bases). In germline, CDR1 is MNHGY, CDR2 SVAAGI. The CDR3 runs 16 residues. Trimming cost V 2 bases and J 5 bases, with 19 bases left between them. The CDR3 spells CASSYVAGCAQDEQYF. The CDR3 nucleotides are TGTGCCAGCAGTTATGTGGCAGGGTGCGCGCAAGACGAGCAGTACTTC.

The chain carries TRBV6-5 and TRBJ1-2; TRBD1 aligns across 7 bases. Germline loops: CDR1 MNHEY, CDR2 SVGAGI. The trim removed 9 bases at V and 4 bases at J, leaving 2 bases unmatched. The CDR3 has 11 amino acids. CDR3 protein: CASQGGYGYTF. Here the CDR3 DNA reads TGTGCCAGTCAGGGGGGCTATGGCTACACCTTC.

The rearrangement joins TRBV5-1 to TRBJ2-1; TRBD2 aligns across 11 bases. Germline-derived CDR1 and CDR2 are SGHRS and YFSETQ. This CDR3 spans 14 amino acids. The V and J ends lost 4 bases and 9 bases, in that order; junction bases with no gene match: 6. The CDR3 nucleotides are TGCGCCAGCAGCCCTGGACTAGCGGGCAGTGAGCAGTTCTTC. Its translation is CASSPGLAGSEQFF.

The V call is TRBV5-1, the J call TRBJ2-7; 10 nucleotides match TRBD2. CDR1 and CDR2 from the germline V gene are SGHRS and YFSETQ. This CDR3 has 19 residues. Germline trimming cut 3 bases from V and 5 bases from J; bases unmatched to any gene: 20. DNA for the CDR3: TGCGCCAGCAGCTACGGACAAGACCGCCGGGTAGCGGGAGGTGACGAGCAGTACTTC. As protein: CASSYGQDRRVAGGDEQYF. Based on the CDR3 plus reference TRBV5-1 and TRBJ2-7, the full variable domain is KAGVTQTPRYLIKTRGQQVTLSCSPISGHRSVSWYQQTPGQGLQFLFEYFSETQRNKGNFPGRFSGRQFSNSRSEMNVSTLELGDSALYLCASSYGQDRRVAGGDEQYFGPGTRLTVT.

The chain recombines TRBV7-6 with TRBJ2-2; 7 nucleotides align to TRBD1. The V gene's germline CDR1 is SGHVS and CDR2 FNYEAQ. The CDR3 spans 15 residues. The junction had 6 bases not matched to a gene; V was cut back by 4 bases and J by 4 bases. The CDR3 is CASSSDRVGTGELFF. CDR3 sequence (DNA): TGTGCCAGCAGCTCTGACAGGGTCGGCACCGGGGAGCTGTTTTTT.

This chain links TRBV5-4 with TRBJ1-1; a possible D gene is TRBD1 (6 bases). There are 14 residues in the CDR3. CDR1 and CDR2 (germline): SGHNT, YYREEE (reference sequence). V was clipped by 0 bases and J by 5 bases, with 11 bases between them. The CDR3 loop is CASSLDGQGTEAFF. Written as DNA, the CDR3 is TGTGCCAGCAGCTTGGACGGTCAGGGGACTGAAGCTTTCTTT.

The table lists this clone with a few counts. Here the CDR3 DNA reads TGTGCCAGCAACGGGAACACCGGGGAGCTGTTTTTT. Amino acids: CASNGNTGELFF. The chain recombines TRBV7-9 with TRBJ2-2; no definite D call. Germline V gene data show CDR1 as SEHNR and CDR2 as FQNEAQ (reference sequence). V dropped 7 bases and J dropped 1 base, with 4 bases sitting between them. CDR3 size: 12 residues.

The rearrangement uses TRBV2 and TRBJ2-7, with 10 bases that match TRBD1. The germline V gene encodes CDR1 SNHLY and CDR2 FYNNEI. CDR3 length: 14 amino acids. V shed 6 bases, J shed 4 bases, and the junction held 6 bases outside the gene matches. In DNA form, the CDR3 reads TGTGCCAGCAGGGACAGGGGGATAGAATACGAGCAGTACTTC. Its translation is CASRDRGIEYEQYF.

The chain's CDR3 is CASNVDSGNTIYF. The CDR3 region has the DNA TGTGCCAGCAATGTAGACTCTGGAAACACCATATATTTT. The V gene is TRBV12-3 or TRBV12-4, the J gene TRBJ1-3; D is undetermined. The CDR3 is made up of 13 amino acids. V lost 7 bases, J lost 0 bases, and 7 bases lay in between.

The CDR3 region has the DNA TGTGCCAGCAGTCTCCTACAAGGACAGGGGTATAATGAAAAACTGTTTTTT. This gives the protein CASSLLQGQGYNEKLFF. This sequence joins TRBV28 and TRBJ1-4, with TRBD1 matching 9 bases. This CDR3 spans 17 amino acids. With V trimmed by 5 bases and J by 4 bases, 11 bases remained unmatched. Germline CDR1 reads MDHEN; CDR2 reads SYDVKM. The whole variable domain, remainder taken from reference TRBV28 and TRBJ1-4, is DVKVTQSSRYLVKRTGEKVFLECVQDMDHENMFWYRQDPGLGLRLIYFSYDVKMKEKGDIPEGYSVSREKKERFSLILESASTNQTSMYLCASSLLQGQGYNEKLFFGSGTQLSVL.

The rearrangement joins TRBV9 to TRBJ2-2, with 9 bases fitting TRBD2. This CDR3 region has 17 residues. V lost 3 bases and J lost 4; bases outside the gene matches: 10. Germline values: CDR1 SGDLS, CDR2 YYNGEE. In nucleotides, the CDR3 is TGTGCCAGCAGCGATCCGGGACTAGCTGCCTCCACCGGGGAGCTGTTTTTT. This encodes CASSDPGLAASTGELFF.

The J gene is TRBJ2-7, the V gene TRBV5-1; TRBD2 might be the D (6 bases). Looked up from germline, CDR1 is SGHRS and CDR2 is YFSETQ. This CDR3 is 14 amino acids long. V gave up 4 bases and J gave up 0 bases, with 11 bases separating them. The CDR3 spells CASSPLAGSYEQYF. The CDR3 nucleotides are TGCGCCAGCAGCCCACTAGCAGGCTCCTACGAGCAGTACTTC.